This T cell receptor (beta chain) was observed in a study of shared clonotypes between healthy human individuals. Trimming pared 10 bases from V and 6 bases from J, leaving 14 bases between. The CDR3 totals 12 residues. Germline loops: CDR1 LNHDA, CDR2 SQIVND (reference sequence). CD8 cells regarded as naive lacked CD45RO, were positively chosen for CCR7, and omitted terminally differentiated effector memory CD45RA+ cells. Assay used: immunoSEQ multiplex PCR; TCRdb lists only in-frame clones, some missing. The sample includes around 2.1 million clones, about 92% of them seen just once. Source material: naive CD8+ T cells from PBMCs. The sequence was obtained from a man aged 18-30 years in good health. Some clones in this sample may be carry-over from other donors' samples. The V and J genes are TRBV19 and TRBJ2-3; D remains ambiguous. CDR3 loop: CATTFVGDTQYF. The CDR3 nucleotides read TGTGCCACCACGTTCGTAGGGGATACGCAGTATTTT.